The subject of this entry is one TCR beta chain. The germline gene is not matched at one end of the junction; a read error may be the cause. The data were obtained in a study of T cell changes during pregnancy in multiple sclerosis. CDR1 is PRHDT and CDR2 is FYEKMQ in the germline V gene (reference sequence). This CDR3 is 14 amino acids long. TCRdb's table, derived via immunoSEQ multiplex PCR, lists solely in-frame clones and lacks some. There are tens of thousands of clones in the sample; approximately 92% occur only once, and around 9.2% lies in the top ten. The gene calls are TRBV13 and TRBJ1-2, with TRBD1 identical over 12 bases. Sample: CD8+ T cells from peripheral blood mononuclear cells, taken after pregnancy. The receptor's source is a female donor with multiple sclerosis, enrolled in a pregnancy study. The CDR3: CASSREGQGASNAF. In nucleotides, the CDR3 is TGTGCCAGCAGCCGGGAGGGACAGGGGGCCTCTAACGCCTTC.